This TCR beta chain emerged from a study of neurological immune-mediated disorders. This clonotype was seen once. At one end, the junction sequence differs from germline, possibly due to a read error. Time point described: technical triplicate 2. TCRdb reanalysed the 5' RACE reads using MiXCR and keeps one entry per CDR3 protein. The sample holds more than 50,000 distinct CDR3 sequences, about 24% seen once. This CDR3 contains 16 residues. From germline, CDR1 is SEHNR and CDR2 FQNEAQ (reference sequence). The receptor was isolated from a man aged 55 to 70 with HTLV-1-associated myelopathy (HAM/TSP). The sequenced material came from PBMCs. The chain combines TRBV7-9 with TRBJ1-4, with TRBD1 identical over 8 bases. The CDR3 nucleotides are TGTGCCAGCAGCTTAGACCCAGGGGGCGCGGGGGAAAAACTGTTTTTC. Protein: CASSLDPGGAGEKLFF.